These T cell receptor beta chains were read from a single sample in a study of technical replicates of blood from a few donors. Some clones are missing from TCRdb's copy, which holds only in-frame ones; the method was immunoSEQ multiplex PCR. The sample lists about 71,000 clones, almost 98% seen once, with around 0.2% in the top ten. Specimen: T cells isolated from PBMCs. The source of these receptors is a human donor in good health. The CDR3 runs from the conserved cysteine through the conserved F or W. The D gene is left open where the match is weak. Clone size appears in some rows only: once, few, many, or a class for an expanded clone.

TRBV29-1	-	-	TRBJ2-3	CSVEAGLLYTDTQYF	TGCAGCGTTGAGGCGGGACTGCTTTACACAGATACGCAGTATTTT
TRBV9	-	-	TRBJ1-1	CASSASDSEAFF	TGTGCCAGCAGCGCCTCGGACAGTGAAGCTTTCTTT
TRBV6-6	-	-	TRBJ1-2	CASAPTGNYGYTF	TGTGCCAGCGCACCAACAGGGAACTATGGCTACACCTTC
TRBV5-1	-	TRBD2	TRBJ2-1	CASSLSGRGTSGRTVTYNEQFF	TGCGCCAGCAGCTTGTCAGGCAGGGGGACTAGCGGGAGGACGGTGACCTACAATGAGCAGTTCTTC
TRBV7-9	-	-	TRBJ1-1	CASRPSGGRNTEAFF	TGTGCCAGCAGGCCGTCGGGGGGACGGAACACTGAAGCTTTCTTT
TRBV28	-	TRBD2	TRBJ2-7	CASRGAGGLYEQYF	TGTGCCAGCAGGGGAGCGGGAGGTCTCTACGAGCAGTACTTC
TRBV7-9	-	-	TRBJ1-5	CASSFFSLQGGRGNQPQHF	TGTGCCAGCAGCTTTTTTTCGTTACAGGGCGGTAGGGGCAATCAGCCCCAGCATTTT
TRBV13	-	TRBD2	TRBJ2-7	CASGTGTSGISSYEQYF	TGTGCCAGCGGAACCGGGACTAGCGGGATTAGCTCCTACGAGCAGTACTTC
TRBV13	-	TRBD2	TRBJ2-1	CASSSFTSGRSGFSYNEQFF	TGTGCCAGCAGCTCATTCACTAGCGGGAGATCCGGCTTCTCCTACAATGAGCAGTTCTTC
TRBV19	-	-	TRBJ1-3	CASIEDSRSGNTIYF	TGTGCCAGTATCGAGGACAGCCGCTCTGGAAACACCATATATTTT
TRBV11-2	-	TRBD2	TRBJ2-1	CASKYTGTSGSYEQFF	TGTGCCAGTAAATATACAGGGACTAGCGGGAGTTATGAGCAGTTCTTC
TRBV29-1	few	-	TRBJ2-2	CSVGRGGELFF	TGCAGCGTTGGGAGGGGCGGGGAGCTGTTTTTT
TRBV27	-	-	TRBJ1-1	CASSLDRSISKAFF	TGTGCCAGCAGCCTCGACAGGAGCATATCCAAAGCTTTCTTT
TRBV7-6	-	TRBD1	TRBJ1-1	CASSSHRGTEAFF	TGTGCCAGCAGCTCTCACAGGGGCACTGAAGCTTTCTTT
TRBV7-2	-	TRBD1	TRBJ2-1	CASSLVGTEYNEQFF	TGTGCCAGCAGCTTAGTAGGGACAGAGTACAATGAGCAGTTCTTC